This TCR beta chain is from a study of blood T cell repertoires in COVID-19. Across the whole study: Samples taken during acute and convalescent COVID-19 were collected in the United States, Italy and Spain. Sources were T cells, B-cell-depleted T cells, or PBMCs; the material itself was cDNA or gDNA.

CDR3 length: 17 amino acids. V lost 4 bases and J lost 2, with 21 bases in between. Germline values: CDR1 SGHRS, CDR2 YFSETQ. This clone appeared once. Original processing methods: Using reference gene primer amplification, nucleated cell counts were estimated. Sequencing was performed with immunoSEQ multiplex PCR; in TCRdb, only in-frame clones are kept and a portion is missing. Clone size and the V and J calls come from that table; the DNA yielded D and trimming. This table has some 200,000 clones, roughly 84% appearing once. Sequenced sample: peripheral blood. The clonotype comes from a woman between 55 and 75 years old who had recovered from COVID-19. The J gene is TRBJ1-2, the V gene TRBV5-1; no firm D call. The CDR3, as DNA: TGCGCCAGCAGCCTAGAGGCGAGCTTGGGAGTCAACTATGGCTACACCTTC. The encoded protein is CASSLEASLGVNYGYTF.